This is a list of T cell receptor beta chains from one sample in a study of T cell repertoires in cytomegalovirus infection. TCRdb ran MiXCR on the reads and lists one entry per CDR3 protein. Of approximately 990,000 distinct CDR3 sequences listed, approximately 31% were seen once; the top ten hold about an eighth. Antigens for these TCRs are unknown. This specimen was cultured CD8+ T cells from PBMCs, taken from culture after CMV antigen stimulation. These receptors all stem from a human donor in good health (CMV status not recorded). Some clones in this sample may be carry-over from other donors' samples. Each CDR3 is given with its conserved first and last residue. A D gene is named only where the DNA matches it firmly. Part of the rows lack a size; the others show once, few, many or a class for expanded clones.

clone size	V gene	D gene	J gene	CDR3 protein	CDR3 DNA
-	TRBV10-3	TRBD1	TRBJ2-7	CAINSGTGSSYEQYF	TGTGCCATCAATTCCGGGACAGGAAGCTCCTACGAGCAGTACTTC
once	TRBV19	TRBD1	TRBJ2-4	CVSAKTGNNKNIQYF	TGTGTCAGTGCGAAGACAGGGAATAACAAAAACATTCAGTACTTC
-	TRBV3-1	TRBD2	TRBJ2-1	CASSQEPRVSGVYNEQFF	TGTGCCAGCAGCCAAGAGCCCCGGGTTAGCGGGGTCTACAATGAGCAGTTCTTC
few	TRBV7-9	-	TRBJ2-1	CASSHFDSQKGNEQFF	TGTGCCAGCAGCCACTTCGACAGCCAAAAGGGTAATGAGCAGTTCTTC
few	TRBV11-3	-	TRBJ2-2	CAVQNRDTGELFF	TGTGCAGTTCAAAATAGGGACACCGGGGAGCTGTTTTTT
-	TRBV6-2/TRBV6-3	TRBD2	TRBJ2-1	CASSYERGYNEQFF	TGTGCCAGCAGTTACGAGCGGGGCTACAATGAGCAGTTCTTC
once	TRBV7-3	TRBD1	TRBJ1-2	CASSLTGGADYGYTF	TGTGCCAGCAGCTTGACAGGGGGCGCGGACTATGGCTACACCTTC
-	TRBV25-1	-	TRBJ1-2	CASSEYILSGHDGYTF	TGTGCCAGCAGTGAATATATTTTATCGGGACACGATGGCTACACCTTC
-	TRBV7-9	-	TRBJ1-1	CASSLAGQDLNTEAFF	TGTGCCAGCAGCTTAGCGGGGCAGGATTTGAACACTGAAGCTTTCTTT
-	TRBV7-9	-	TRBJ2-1	CASSNPGGQFF	TGTGCCAGCAGTAACCCTGGAGGGCAGTTCTTC
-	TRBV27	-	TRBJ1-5	CASGIGSSNQPQHF	TGTGCCAGCGGTATTGGGAGTAGCAATCAGCCCCAGCATTTT
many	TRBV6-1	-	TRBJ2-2	CASISTGELFF	TGTGCCAGCATATCCACCGGGGAGCTGTTTTTT
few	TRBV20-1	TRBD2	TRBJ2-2	CSANLAEAGELFF	TGCAGTGCTAACCTAGCGGAGGCCGGGGAGCTGTTTTTT
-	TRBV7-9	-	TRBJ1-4	CASSSQRYGQLNEKLFF	TGTGCCAGCAGCTCACAAAGATACGGACAGTTAAATGAAAAACTGTTTTTT
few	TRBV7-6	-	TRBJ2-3	CASSLVAGAIADTQYF	TGTGCCAGCAGCTTAGTCGCAGGGGCGATCGCAGATACGCAGTATTTT
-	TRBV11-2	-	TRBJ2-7	CASSLEKRAPIYEQYF	TGTGCCAGCAGCTTAGAAAAAAGGGCCCCGATCTACGAGCAGTACTTC
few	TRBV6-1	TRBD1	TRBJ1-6	CASRRDRGRDSPLHF	TGTGCCAGCAGACGGGACAGGGGAAGGGATTCACCCCTCCACTTT
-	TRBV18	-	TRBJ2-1	CASSPPGYSFYNEQFF	TGTGCCAGCTCACCACCGGGCTACAGCTTCTACAATGAGCAGTTCTTC
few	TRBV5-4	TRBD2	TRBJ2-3	CASSLLSGGQYF	TGTGCCAGCAGCTTGCTTAGCGGGGGGCAGTATTTT
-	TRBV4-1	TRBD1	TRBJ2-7	CASSQPAPTGETEQYF	TGCGCCAGCAGCCAACCCGCCCCGACAGGGGAGACCGAGCAGTACTTC
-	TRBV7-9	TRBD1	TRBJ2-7	CASSPPQGHSYEQYF	TGTGCCAGCAGCCCCCCACAGGGGCACTCCTACGAGCAGTACTTC
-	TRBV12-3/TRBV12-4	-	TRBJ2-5	CASSLRWQETQYF	TGTGCCAGCAGTTTAAGGTGGCAAGAGACCCAGTACTTC
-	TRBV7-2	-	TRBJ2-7	CASSLAPTRRIYYEQYF	TGTGCCAGCAGCCTAGCCCCGACTAGGAGAATCTACTACGAGCAGTACTTC
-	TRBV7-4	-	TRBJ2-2	CASSSTGHGELFF	TGTGCCAGCAGCTCAACAGGGCACGGGGAGCTGTTTTTT
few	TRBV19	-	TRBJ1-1	CASSQRSTVEAFF	TGTGCCAGTAGTCAAAGGTCGACAGTTGAAGCTTTCTTT
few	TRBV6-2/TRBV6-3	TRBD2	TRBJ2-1	CAISRGGSYNEQFF	TGTGCCATCTCGCGGGGGGGTTCCTACAATGAGCAGTTCTTC
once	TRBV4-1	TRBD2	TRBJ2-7	CASSLEAGDEQYF	TGCGCCAGCAGCTTGGAGGCGGGGGACGAGCAGTACTTC
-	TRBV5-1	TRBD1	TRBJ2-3	CASSLGVQDRSTDTQYF	TGCGCCAGCAGCTTGGGGGTACAGGACAGGTCCACAGATACGCAGTATTTT
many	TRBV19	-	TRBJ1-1	CASSHPAGAEAFF	TGTGCCAGTAGCCACCCGGCAGGGGCTGAAGCTTTCTTT
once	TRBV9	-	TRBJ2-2	CASSAMRQGTPNTGELFF	TGTGCCAGCAGCGCGATGAGGCAGGGGACACCGAACACCGGGGAGCTGTTTTTT
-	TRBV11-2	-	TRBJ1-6	CASSPGTWGVSPLHF	TGTGCCAGCAGCCCGGGGACCTGGGGGGTATCACCCCTCCACTTT
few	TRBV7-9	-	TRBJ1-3	CASTHPGNTIYF	TGTGCCAGCACACACCCTGGAAACACCATATATTTT
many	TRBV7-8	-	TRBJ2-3	CASSLPGVNTQYF	TGTGCCAGCAGCTTACCCGGCGTCAATACGCAGTATTTT
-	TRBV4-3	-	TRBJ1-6	CASSLWTENSPLHF	TGCGCCAGCAGCCTCTGGACAGAGAATTCACCCCTCCACTTT
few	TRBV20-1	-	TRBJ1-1	CSARDLNFGGRSTEAFF	TGCAGTGCTAGAGATCTTAATTTCGGGGGCCGTAGCACTGAAGCTTTCTTT
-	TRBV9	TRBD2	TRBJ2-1	CASSEGGEGYNEQFF	TGTGCCAGCAGCGAAGGCGGGGAGGGGTACAATGAGCAGTTCTTC
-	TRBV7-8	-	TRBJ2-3	CASSSKGTVADTQYF	TGTGCCAGCAGCTCAAAGGGGACTGTCGCAGATACGCAGTATTTT
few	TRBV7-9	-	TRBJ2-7	CASSSRTRGDEQYF	TGTGCCAGCAGCTCCCGCACACGGGGCGACGAGCAGTACTTC
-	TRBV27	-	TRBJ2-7	CASSLTGLTHEQYF	TGTGCCAGCAGTTTAACAGGGTTGACCCACGAGCAGTACTTC
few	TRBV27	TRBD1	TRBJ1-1	CASSSHRGGNTEAFF	TGTGCCAGCAGTTCCCACAGGGGCGGGAACACTGAAGCTTTCTTT
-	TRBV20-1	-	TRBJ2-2	CSARRDEYTGELFF	TGCAGTGCTAGACGGGACGAGTACACCGGGGAGCTGTTTTTT
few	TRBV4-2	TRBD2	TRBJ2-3	CASSHDSGATDTQYF	TGTGCCAGCAGCCATGATAGCGGGGCGACGGATACGCAGTATTTT
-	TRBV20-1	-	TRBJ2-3	CSARPTQIGGGKTDTQYF	TGCAGTGCTAGACCCACCCAGATCGGTGGTGGTAAAACAGATACGCAGTATTTT
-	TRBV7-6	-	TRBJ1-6	CASSPQADSPLHF	TGTGCCAGCAGCCCCCAAGCTGATTCACCCCTCCACTTT
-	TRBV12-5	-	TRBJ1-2	CASGFQEGLGGYTF	TGTGCTAGTGGTTTCCAGGAGGGGCTTGGGGGCTACACCTTC
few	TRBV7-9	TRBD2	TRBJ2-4	CASSTARGLAGKRNIQYF	TGTGCCAGCAGCACAGCGAGGGGACTAGCGGGGAAACGAAACATTCAGTACTTC
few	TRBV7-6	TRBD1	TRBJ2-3	CASSLAASGTGGRDTQYF	TGTGCCAGCAGCTTAGCGGCATCCGGGACAGGGGGCAGAGATACGCAGTATTTT
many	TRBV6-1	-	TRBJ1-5	CASSSSQGYEPQHF	TGTGCCAGCAGTTCCTCCCAGGGTTATGAGCCCCAGCATTTT
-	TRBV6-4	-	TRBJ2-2	CASSDSGVTGELFF	TGTGCCAGCAGTGACTCCGGAGTCACCGGGGAGCTGTTTTTT
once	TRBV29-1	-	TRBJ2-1	CSVEKREYEQFF	TGCAGCGTTGAAAAGAGGGAATATGAGCAGTTCTTC
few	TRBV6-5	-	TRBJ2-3	CASSYHGVGTDTQYF	TGTGCCAGCAGTTACCATGGGGTGGGCACAGATACGCAGTATTTT
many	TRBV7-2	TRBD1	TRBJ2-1	CASSLPTGKEQFF	TGTGCCAGCAGCCTCCCGACAGGGAAAGAGCAGTTCTTC
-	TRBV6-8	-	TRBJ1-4	CASSYDLSRNEKLFF	TGTGCCAGCAGTTACGATCTTTCTCGTAATGAAAAACTGTTTTTT
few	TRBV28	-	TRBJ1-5	CASSLPVLSNQPQHF	TGTGCCAGCAGTTTACCGGTTTTAAGCAATCAGCCCCAGCATTTT
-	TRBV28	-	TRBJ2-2	CASSLRMNTGELFF	TGTGCCAGCAGTTTGAGGATGAACACCGGGGAGCTGTTTTTT